This T cell receptor (beta chain) emerged from a study of T-cell reconstitution after alpha-beta-depleted transplantation in children listed by TCRdb under 2016. For the study in its entirety: T-cell immune reconstitution after TCRalphabeta/CD19-depleted allogeneic hematopoietic cell transplantation in children was quantitatively tracked in the study by means of TCR repertoire profiling.

Library prep was done by PCR. Sequenced on an Illumina HiSeq 2500. TCR libraries were prepared with molecular barcoding, using unique molecular identifiers to normalize TCRbeta repertoire quantification. TCRdb reprocessing: public reads trimmed at Q25 with fastp, clones called with MiXCR, in-frame beta chains kept. Rows matching on CDR3 protein sequence are summarized as one entry with the most common DNA and genes. The sample yields 200,000 to 250,000 distinct CDR3 sequences; just under 8.5% were counted once. In total, the top ten clones hold approximately 6% of the sample. This clonotype was recorded many times. Its antigen is still unknown. It has no much larger one-base neighbor in the sample; base qualities were not kept. Study-wide conclusions, independent of this receptor: Apparently early alphabetaT-cell count recovery about two months after transplant reportedly relied on only several hundred rapidly expanded clones derived from non-depleted graft cells. Hyperexpanded clone frequencies declined over subsequent months; after one year, T-cell counts and TCRbeta diversity were mostly attributed to newly produced T cells. In some patients, high TCRbeta diversity at day 60 was attributed to recipient T cells and intrathymic progenitors that had survived conditioning.

The intended sense of this specimen's treatment or condition label: allogeneic hematopoietic cell transplantation with graft depleted of TCRalphabeta T cells and CD19 B cells. Transplant recipients were children who received TCRalphabeta/CD19-depleted allogeneic hematopoietic cell grafts. Measured from the cysteine to the phenylalanine, the CDR3 is 14 residues long. Of all the DNA, just the CDR3 is kept, 42 bases in frame from base 1. V loses 5 bases, J loses 1 base, and the germline ends lie 8 bases apart. Sequenced here: PBMCs, mostly from graft donor cells, sampled 180 days after TCRalphabeta/CD19-depleted stem cell transplant. The receptor's source is a male patient younger than 18 who had a stem cell transplant for acute lymphoblastic leukemia, so the T cells may come from the graft donor. In this chain, TRBV12-3 or TRBV12-4 is recombined with TRBJ2-2, and the D gene may be TRBD1, 6 bases matching. Here the CDR3 is given as CASSQDRNTGELFF. The DNA reads as follows: TGTGCCAGCAGTCAGGACAGGAACACCGGGGAGCTGTTTTTT.